The present entry profiles one T cell receptor (beta chain) with its context. Its antigen is not identified. This sample is drawn from a study of T cell responses to AZD1222 COVID-19 vaccine. Study-level points and caveats: Increased Spike-specific TCR breadth and depth were observed after two AZD1222 doses. It should be noted that donors were predominantly white British and more often female, and clonal diversity was possibly underestimated. All repertoire sampling was performed exclusively after the peak T cell response. Just five or six AZD1222 recipients were seropositive at baseline.

Sequencing used immunoSEQ multiplex PCR; TCRdb keeps in-frame clones, though not all of them. Altogether about 110,000 clones are present, about 80% being singletons, with the ten largest covering 9.4%. Germline V gives CDR1 MNHEY, CDR2 SVGEGT. The CDR3 length is 13 residues. V lost 8 bases and J lost 3; bases outside the gene matches: 5. The source material was peripheral blood, sampled on day 0 of AZD1222 vaccination. This chain connects TRBV6-2 or TRBV6-3 to TRBJ1-2; 8 bases are shared with TRBD1. This TCR derives from an adult in good health. Here the CDR3 DNA reads TGTGCCAGCTGCCGGACAGGGTACTATGGCTACACCTTC. It encodes CASCRTGYYGYTF.